Sequencing of this T cell receptor (beta chain) was carried out in a study of PD-1 blockade in classical Hodgkin lymphoma. Study results and caveats: Significantly greater TCR diversity emerged by C4D1 in CD4+ cells but not CD8+ cells. A reduction in baseline TCR diversity was reportedly seen in newly diagnosed patients relative to healthy donors.

This clone was recorded once. Its antigen is as yet unknown. The CDR3 length is 14 residues. The V and J ends lost 2 bases and 2 bases respectively, with 9 bases between them. Germline V gives CDR1 MNHNS, CDR2 SASEGT. Exposure to brentuximab vedotin varied, and each patient had relapsed following autologous stem cell transplantation. Complete response, partial response or progressive disease constituted the best responses recorded. Profiled with immunoSEQ multiplex PCR; TCRdb holds only in-frame clones, not every one. The data contain 95,000 to 100,000 clones, around 89% of them singletons. V gene TRBV6-1 combines with J gene TRBJ1-1; D not certain. Source: peripheral blood mononuclear cells (PBMCs), taken before the second cycle of nivolumab. The clonotype originates from a human donor with classical Hodgkin lymphoma. The CDR3 sequence: CASSENIENTEAFF. DNA for the CDR3: TGTGCCAGCAGTGAAAACATTGAAAACACTGAAGCTTTCTTT.